These T cell receptor beta chains were read from a single sample in a study of naive and memory T cell subsets. Each CDR3 protein is one row after TCRdb ran MiXCR on the UMI-ligation and nested PCR reads. The sample records 95,000 to 110,000 distinct CDR3 sequences, about 14% being singletons. The sample was naive CD8+ T cells from blood. The source of these receptors is a human donor in good health. The CDR3 runs from the conserved cysteine through the conserved F or W. Fields, in order: V gene, clone size, J gene, CDR3 length, D gene, CDR3 protein, CDR3 DNA. A D gene is named only where the DNA matches it firmly. Size is omitted from some rows. Given values are once, few, many or a class for expanded clones.

TRBV11-2	NA	TRBJ2-5	16	TRBD1	CASSPGQELHQETQYF	TGTGCCAGCAGCCCGGGACAGGAATTACACCAAGAGACCCAGTACTTC
TRBV27	NA	TRBJ2-1	12	TRBD2	CASSPGGKEQFF	TGTGCCAGCAGTCCGGGAGGGAAAGAGCAGTTCTTC
TRBV12-3/TRBV12-4	NA	TRBJ2-7	13	NA	CASSSVRFYEQYF	TGTGCCAGCAGTTCCGTAAGGTTCTACGAGCAGTACTTC
TRBV12-3/TRBV12-4	NA	TRBJ2-3	14	NA	CASNQDPSTDTQYF	TGTGCCAGCAATCAGGATCCCTCCACAGATACGCAGTATTTT
TRBV7-3	NA	TRBJ2-7	15	NA	CASSFSPAASYEQYF	TGTGCCAGCAGCTTCAGTCCCGCAGCCTCCTACGAGCAGTACTTC
TRBV28	few	TRBJ2-3	16	TRBD2	CASRPSERGGPDTQYF	TGTGCCAGCAGACCCAGCGAGCGGGGGGGCCCCGATACGCAGTATTTT
TRBV13	NA	TRBJ2-5	14	NA	CASSRWGNPETQYF	TGTGCCAGCAGCCGGTGGGGTAACCCGGAGACCCAGTACTTC
TRBV7-9	NA	TRBJ2-5	15	NA	CASSLVPGSEETQYF	TGTGCCAGCAGCTTAGTCCCGGGATCAGAAGAGACCCAGTACTTC
TRBV6-6	few	TRBJ1-2	12	NA	CASTHRDDGYTF	TGTGCCAGCACTCATCGAGACGATGGCTACACCTTC
TRBV12-3/TRBV12-4	NA	TRBJ1-2	17	NA	CASSEPTKGVANYGYTF	TGTGCCAGCAGTGAGCCTACGAAGGGAGTAGCTAACTATGGCTACACCTTC
TRBV28	NA	TRBJ2-1	17	NA	CASTLASGTSSYNEQFF	TGTGCCAGCACCCTGGCCAGTGGGACCAGCTCCTACAATGAGCAGTTCTTC
TRBV6-2/TRBV6-3	few	TRBJ1-2	14	NA	CASSHTGTSYGYTF	TGTGCCAGCAGTCACACCGGGACATCCTATGGCTACACCTTC
TRBV19	NA	TRBJ2-1	11	NA	CASSMGSEQFF	TGTGCCAGTAGTATGGGGAGTGAGCAGTTCTTC
TRBV27	few	TRBJ2-2	11	NA	CASGGTGELFF	TGTGCCAGCGGGGGTACCGGGGAGCTGTTTTTT
TRBV4-2	NA	TRBJ2-5	16	TRBD2	CASSPNSGGAQETQYF	TGTGCCAGCAGCCCCAATAGCGGGGGGGCCCAAGAGACCCAGTACTTC
TRBV27	NA	TRBJ2-3	16	TRBD2	CASSFSLAWGTDTQYF	TGTGCCAGCAGTTTTTCACTAGCGTGGGGCACAGATACGCAGTATTTT
TRBV27	NA	TRBJ2-1	16	TRBD2	CASSATPGGPSDEQFF	TGTGCCAGCAGTGCCACACCGGGAGGGCCCTCGGATGAGCAGTTCTTC
TRBV10-3	few	TRBJ2-3	13	NA	CAIGSQSTDTQYF	TGTGCCATCGGTTCCCAAAGCACAGATACGCAGTATTTT
TRBV6-1	NA	TRBJ2-1	17	TRBD2	CASSHPGAGTSYNEQFF	TGTGCCAGCAGCCACCCAGGCGCTGGGACTAGCTACAATGAGCAGTTCTTC
TRBV27	NA	TRBJ1-1	15	NA	CASSLMFSGPTEAFF	TGTGCCAGCAGTTTAATGTTTTCGGGACCCACTGAAGCTTTCTTT
TRBV7-2	few	TRBJ1-1	14	NA	CASSSSGRVPEAFF	TGTGCCAGCAGCTCAAGTGGGCGGGTGCCTGAAGCTTTCTTT
TRBV20-1	many	TRBJ2-7	14	TRBD2	CSAWTSGRAHEQYF	TGCAGTGCATGGACTAGCGGGAGGGCCCACGAGCAGTACTTC
TRBV12-3/TRBV12-4	NA	TRBJ2-3	14	NA	CASSLAGLTDTQYF	TGTGCCAGCAGTTTAGCGGGCCTCACAGATACGCAGTATTTT
TRBV7-2	few	TRBJ2-1	16	TRBD2	CASSSLSGVRDNEQFF	TGTGCCAGCAGTTCACTTAGCGGGGTACGCGACAATGAGCAGTTCTTC
TRBV4-3	few	TRBJ2-1	16	TRBD2	CASREGHSGGANEQFF	TGCGCCAGCAGGGAGGGCCATAGCGGGGGGGCCAATGAGCAGTTCTTC
TRBV4-1	few	TRBJ1-1	17	TRBD1	CASSQEPPGQGNTEAFF	TGCGCCAGCAGCCAAGAACCTCCTGGACAGGGAAACACTGAAGCTTTCTTT
TRBV9	NA	TRBJ1-2	15	NA	CASSVASGTSYGYTF	TGTGCCAGCAGCGTAGCTTCTGGGACAAGCTATGGCTACACCTTC
TRBV12-3/TRBV12-4	few	TRBJ2-2	13	NA	CASSPTPTGELFF	TGTGCCAGCAGCCCCACACCCACCGGGGAGCTGTTTTTT
TRBV5-6	few	TRBJ2-1	18	TRBD2	CASSLRSSGWSSYNEQFF	TGTGCCAGCAGCTTGAGGTCTAGCGGATGGAGCTCCTACAATGAGCAGTTCTTC
TRBV7-8	NA	TRBJ2-5	14	NA	CASSVPSEQETQYF	TGTGCCAGCAGCGTCCCTTCGGAGCAAGAGACCCAGTACTTC
TRBV9	NA	TRBJ2-1	15	TRBD2	CASSVGGGSYNEQFF	TGTGCCAGCAGCGTAGGGGGGGGCTCCTACAATGAGCAGTTCTTC
TRBV12-3/TRBV12-4	few	TRBJ2-3	15	TRBD1	CASSFGQGVPDTQYF	TGTGCCAGCAGTTTCGGGCAGGGGGTCCCAGATACGCAGTATTTT
TRBV13	many	TRBJ1-4	15	NA	CASSLGHGTDEKLFF	TGTGCCAGCAGCTTAGGCCATGGAACAGATGAAAAACTGTTTTTT
TRBV7-2	NA	TRBJ2-3	16	NA	CASSPRQRIYTDTQYF	TGTGCCAGCAGCCCTCGACAGCGGATTTACACAGATACGCAGTATTTT
TRBV7-9	NA	TRBJ1-5	16	NA	CASSQAGSFSNQPQHF	TGTGCCAGCAGCCAGGCCGGGTCTTTTAGCAATCAGCCCCAGCATTTT
TRBV21-1	many	TRBJ2-7	19	NA	CASSGGPGQGSLGSYEQYF	TGTGCCAGCAGCGGGGGGCCGGGACAGGGGAGCCTTGGGTCCTACGAGCAGTACTTC
TRBV7-8	many	TRBJ2-1	12	NA	CASSLGKNEQFF	TGTGCCAGCAGCTTAGGAAAGAATGAGCAGTTCTTC
TRBV3-1	NA	TRBJ2-7	15	NA	CASSQAGSYSYEQYF	TGTGCCAGCAGCCAAGCGGGAAGTTACTCCTACGAGCAGTACTTC
TRBV27	NA	TRBJ2-7	14	NA	CASSFGLPDNEQYF	TGTGCCAGCAGTTTTGGGTTGCCCGATAACGAGCAGTACTTC
TRBV11-3	NA	TRBJ2-1	13	NA	CASSLLGAIVQFF	TGTGCCAGCAGCTTATTGGGGGCGATCGTGCAGTTCTTC
TRBV29-1	NA	TRBJ2-3	13	NA	CSVDGPEADTQYF	TGCAGCGTTGATGGTCCTGAGGCAGATACGCAGTATTTT
TRBV7-9	NA	TRBJ2-3	15	NA	CASSPYLTSTDTQYF	TGTGCCAGCAGCCCATATTTGACTAGCACAGATACGCAGTATTTT
TRBV9	NA	TRBJ1-6	15	NA	CASSVAVTGNSPLHF	TGTGCCAGCAGCGTAGCTGTGACAGGAAATTCACCCCTCCACTTT
TRBV12-3/TRBV12-4	few	TRBJ2-7	15	NA	CASSLSDRDFYEQYF	TGTGCCAGCAGTTTATCGGATCGAGACTTCTACGAGCAGTACTTC
TRBV5-4	few	TRBJ1-1	12	NA	CASRSVLAEAFF	TGTGCCAGCAGATCCGTACTCGCTGAAGCTTTCTTT
TRBV30	few	TRBJ2-2	14	TRBD2	CAWRGDSGRRELFF	TGTGCCTGGAGGGGGGATAGCGGGAGGCGGGAGCTGTTTTTT
TRBV9	many	TRBJ2-7	18	NA	CASSVGGSRGMSSYEQYF	TGTGCCAGCAGCGTAGGAGGGTCAAGGGGGATGAGCTCCTACGAGCAGTACTTC
TRBV21-1	few	TRBJ2-7	13	NA	CARKRECLCEQYF	TGTGCCAGGAAGCGGGAGTGTCTGTGCGAGCAGTACTTC
TRBV13	many	TRBJ2-7	15	NA	CASSSAGAIPYEQYF	TGTGCCAGCAGCTCAGCAGGGGCCATACCCTACGAGCAGTACTTC
TRBV20-1	few	TRBJ1-2	16	TRBD1	CSARDRGDRERGGYTF	TGCAGTGCTAGAGATCGGGGGGACAGGGAGAGGGGAGGCTACACCTTC
TRBV5-4	NA	TRBJ1-1	15	TRBD1	CASRDPGGLNTEAFF	TGTGCCAGCCGCGACCCAGGGGGCCTGAACACTGAAGCTTTCTTT
TRBV2	few	TRBJ2-1	14	NA	CASMGQNLSNEQFF	TGTGCCAGCATGGGACAAAACCTTTCCAATGAGCAGTTCTTC
TRBV7-9	NA	TRBJ2-3	13	NA	CASKAGSTDTQYF	TGTGCCAGCAAGGCCGGGAGCACAGATACGCAGTATTTT
TRBV27	few	TRBJ1-1	14	NA	CATARGGLNTEAFF	TGTGCCACCGCTCGTGGGGGCTTGAACACTGAAGCTTTCTTT
TRBV15	few	TRBJ1-1	15	TRBD1	CATSRTGGWDTEAFF	TGTGCCACCAGCCGGACAGGGGGCTGGGACACTGAAGCTTTCTTT